This is a list of T cell receptor beta chains from one sample in a study of radiotherapy plus CTLA-4 blockade in lung cancer. Profiled with immunoSEQ multiplex PCR; TCRdb holds only in-frame clones, not every one. The sample shows approximately 94,000 clones, roughly 85% of them seen only once. Sequenced material: peripheral blood, taken from a patient treated with radiotherapy plus ipilimumab. The source is a human donor with non-small cell lung cancer that progressed on radiotherapy plus ipilimumab. The CDR3 runs from the conserved cysteine through the conserved F or W. The D gene is left open where the match is weak. Expanded clones are given a class, and other clones once, few, many or no size at all.

V gene	J gene	D gene	clone size	CDR3 DNA	CDR3 protein
TRBV6-5	TRBJ2-7	-	-	TGTGCCAGCAGTTCGTTGACAGGCCTAGGGCTCTACGAGCAGTACTTC	CASSSLTGLGLYEQYF
TRBV7-9	TRBJ1-2	TRBD1	once	TGTGCCAGCAGCCGAGCCGGGACAGGGAACTATGGCTACACCTTC	CASSRAGTGNYGYTF
TRBV28	TRBJ2-3	TRBD2	-	TGTGCCAGCAGACCCACCAGCGGGAGGGCCGGTGCCGCCCCAGATACGCAGTATTTT	CASRPTSGRAGAAPDTQYF
TRBV27	TRBJ1-2	-	once	TGTGCCAGCAGGGGGCGGGGGGGCGGCTACACCTTC	CASRGRGGGYTF
TRBV7-3	TRBJ2-2	-	-	TGTGCCAGCAGCCCTCAGACGGACACCGGGGAGCTGTTTTTT	CASSPQTDTGELFF
TRBV6-6	TRBJ1-5	-	-	TGTGCCAGCAGCCGTGGGACTAGCAATCAGCCCCAGCATTTT	CASSRGTSNQPQHF
TRBV2	TRBJ2-1	TRBD2	-	TGTGCCAGCCGCGCCGGGCTAGCGGGAGCCCCCAACAATGAGCAGTTCTTC	CASRAGLAGAPNNEQFF
TRBV18	TRBJ1-4	TRBD1	-	TGTGCCAGCTCACCCCGGGACAGCCTCGAAAAACTGTTTTTT	CASSPRDSLEKLFF
TRBV6-5	TRBJ2-7	TRBD1	-	TGTGCCAGCAGGGGACAGGGTTATAGCGAGCAGTACTTC	CASRGQGYSEQYF
TRBV7-3	TRBJ1-4	-	-	TGTGCCAGCAGCCGCGGGCAGGGTGAAAAACTGTTTTTT	CASSRGQGEKLFF
TRBV2	TRBJ2-2	TRBD2	-	TGTGCCAGCAGCTCACTAGCGCCCGGGGAGCTGTTTTTT	CASSSLAPGELFF
TRBV2	TRBJ2-1	-	once	TGTGCCAGCAGCGGACCATTCCACGAGCAGTTCTTC	CASSGPFHEQFF
TRBV27	TRBJ2-1	-	few	TGTGCCAGCAGTTCCTTTACTCGAGGGGGTGAGCAGTTCTTC	CASSSFTRGGEQFF
TRBV21-1	TRBJ1-2	-	few	TGTGCCAGCAGCAATTTAGGGGGCCCGGTCTATGGCTACACCTTC	CASSNLGGPVYGYTF
TRBV28	TRBJ1-5	-	-	TGTGCCAGCAGAACCTGGGGAGGGTACAATCAGCCCCAGCATTTT	CASRTWGGYNQPQHF
TRBV18	TRBJ1-2	TRBD1	-	TGTGCCAGCTCACCTCAGGGACAGGGAAACTATGGCTACACCTTC	CASSPQGQGNYGYTF
TRBV18	TRBJ1-5	-	few	TGTGCCAGCTCACCACCGAATCAGCCCCAGCATTTT	CASSPPNQPQHF
TRBV6-5	TRBJ2-7	TRBD2	-	TGTGCCAGCAGCAAGACCGGGACTAGCGGATACGAGCAGTACTTC	CASSKTGTSGYEQYF
TRBV5-1	TRBJ2-1	TRBD2	-	TGCGCCAGCAGCTTTTCGAGGACTAGGGAGAGCGGGAGGGCGAAGAATGAGCAGTTCTTC	CASSFSRTRESGRAKNEQFF
TRBV27	TRBJ1-5	-	few	TGTGCCAGCGGGTTCAATCAGCCCCAGCATTTT	CASGFNQPQHF
TRBV19	TRBJ2-5	-	-	TGTGCCAGTAGTAGTCTTGGGGGAGGCCGGAGGGAGACCCAGTACTTC	CASSSLGGGRRETQYF
TRBV27	TRBJ1-1	-	-	TGTGCCAGCAGCACACAGCGGAACACTGAAGCTTTCTTT	CASSTQRNTEAFF
TRBV4-2	TRBJ1-4	TRBD1	-	TGTGCCAGCAGTCTAGGACAGGGGAGTCCTAATGAAAAACTGTTTTTT	CASSLGQGSPNEKLFF
TRBV28	TRBJ1-2	-	-	TGTGCCAGCAGTAATGGCGCAACGAACTATGGCTACACCTTC	CASSNGATNYGYTF
TRBV28	TRBJ1-1	-	-	TGTGCCACCAATTGGAACCCGGGACGGATGAACACTGAAGCTTTCTTT	CATNWNPGRMNTEAFF
TRBV11-2	TRBJ2-7	TRBD1	once	TGTGCCAGCAGCTTAGGGGGACAGGTCTCCTACGAGCAGTACTTC	CASSLGGQVSYEQYF
TRBV9	TRBJ2-1	TRBD2	-	TGTGCCAGCAGCGCAGCCACTAGCGGTCCCTACAATGAGCAGTTCTTC	CASSAATSGPYNEQFF
TRBV6-5	TRBJ1-5	-	-	TGTGCCAGCAAAACAGGGACCCTCGGTGAACCCCAGCATTTT	CASKTGTLGEPQHF
TRBV6-1	TRBJ2-1	-	-	TGTGCCAGCAGGTCCTACAATGAGCAGTTCTTC	CASRSYNEQFF
TRBV5-1	TRBJ1-2	-	-	TGCGCCAGCAGCTTGATAGGGGAGGTGGATGGCTACACCTTC	CASSLIGEVDGYTF
TRBV4-1	TRBJ1-1	-	-	TGCGCCAGCAGCCTAGGCGGGGGGTACACTGAAGCTTTCTTT	CASSLGGGYTEAFF
TRBV9	TRBJ1-2	-	-	TGTGCCAGCAGCGTAGGTCGGCTGACCTCCTACGGCTACACCTTC	CASSVGRLTSYGYTF
TRBV5-4	TRBJ1-2	-	few	TGTGCCAGCAGCGGGGGAGCGCGGGGCCCCCTGAACTATGGCTACACCTTC	CASSGGARGPLNYGYTF
TRBV19	TRBJ2-2	-	-	TGTGCCACATGGGGGAACACCGGGGAGCTGTTTTTT	CATWGNTGELFF
TRBV5-1	TRBJ2-1	-	-	TGCGCCAGCAGCAGCGTCTCGAGTGAGAGTTACAATGAGCAGTTCTTC	CASSSVSSESYNEQFF
TRBV10-3	TRBJ2-3	-	once	TGTGCCATCAGTGAGTCGACGGATAACACAGATACGCAGTATTTT	CAISESTDNTDTQYF
TRBV30	TRBJ2-1	TRBD2	-	TGTGCCTGGAGCACTAGCGGGAGACGCAATGAGCAGTTCTTC	CAWSTSGRRNEQFF
TRBV9	TRBJ2-2	-	-	TGTGCCAGCAGCGTAGCCCCTTTCGGCGGGAACACCGGGGAGCTGTTTTTT	CASSVAPFGGNTGELFF
TRBV11-2	TRBJ2-5	-	-	TGTGCCAGCAGCTTAGATCGGGAGACCCAGTACTTC	CASSLDRETQYF
TRBV5-4	TRBJ2-1	-	-	TGTGCCAGCAGCTCAGATGTGAGCGAGCAGTTCTTC	CASSSDVSEQFF
TRBV25-1	TRBJ2-1	TRBD2	-	TGTGCCAGCAGTGAGGATCTAGCGGAATATGAGCAGTTCTTC	CASSEDLAEYEQFF
TRBV2	TRBJ2-2	-	once	TGTGCCGGTAGGACAGCCGCGAACACCGGGGAGCTGTTTTTT	CAGRTAANTGELFF
TRBV6-5	TRBJ1-5	TRBD1	-	TGTGCCAGCAGCCCGGACAGGAATCAGCCCCAGCATTTT	CASSPDRNQPQHF
TRBV19	TRBJ1-1	-	-	TGTGCCAGTAGTATAGATCCTGAGACAGCCAACACTGAAGCTTTCTTT	CASSIDPETANTEAFF
TRBV5-1	TRBJ2-1	TRBD2	-	TGCGCCAGCAGCTTAACTAGCGGGCGTATATACAATGAGCAGTTCTTC	CASSLTSGRIYNEQFF
TRBV11-2	TRBJ2-4	-	-	TGTGCCAGCAGCTTAGCCGCTTTTCAGTACTTC	CASSLAAFQYF
TRBV4-2	TRBJ2-2	-	-	TGTGCCAGCAGCCAGTCCCGTTCGAACACCGGGGAGCTGTTTTTT	CASSQSRSNTGELFF
TRBV28	TRBJ1-1	-	-	TGTGCCAGCAGTTCAGGGTTTTCTGAAGCTTTCTTT	CASSSGFSEAFF
TRBV28	TRBJ1-5	-	-	TGTGCCAGCAGTTCGCCACGGCCCCAGCATTTT	CASSSPRPQHF
TRBV6-6	TRBJ2-1	TRBD2	few	TGTGCCAGCAGTTATCGGGAGGATGAGCAGTTCTTC	CASSYREDEQFF
TRBV2	TRBJ1-2	TRBD1	-	TGTGCCAGCAGTGACCAGGGGGTTCAGTATGGCTACACCTTC	CASSDQGVQYGYTF
TRBV19	TRBJ2-1	-	once	TGTGCCAGTAGTATAGCTGGGGCCTACGGTGAGCAGTTCTTC	CASSIAGAYGEQFF
TRBV10-3	TRBJ2-2	TRBD2	-	TGTGCCATCAGTGATAGCGGGCCCGGGGAGCTGTTTTTT	CAISDSGPGELFF
TRBV28	TRBJ2-5	-	-	TGTGCCAGCAGTCTCCGACAGCAAGAGACCCAGTACTTC	CASSLRQQETQYF
TRBV13	TRBJ2-1	TRBD2	-	TGTGCCAGCAGCTTAAAGAGGACTAGCGGGAGATTAGATGAGCAGTTCTTC	CASSLKRTSGRLDEQFF
TRBV10-3	TRBJ2-5	-	-	TGTGCCATCAGTGAGGCAGGGAGCCAAGAGACCCAGTACTTC	CAISEAGSQETQYF
TRBV2	TRBJ1-2	TRBD1	-	TGTGCCAGCAGGACGGGACAGGGGGCGAATGGCTACACCTTC	CASRTGQGANGYTF
TRBV5-1	TRBJ1-4	-	-	TGCGCCAGCAGCCGGACGGCGCGGGCGGAGGAAAAACTGTTTTTT	CASSRTARAEEKLFF
TRBV28	TRBJ1-5	-	-	TGTGCCAGCAGTTTAATAGGTCAGCCCCAGCATTTT	CASSLIGQPQHF